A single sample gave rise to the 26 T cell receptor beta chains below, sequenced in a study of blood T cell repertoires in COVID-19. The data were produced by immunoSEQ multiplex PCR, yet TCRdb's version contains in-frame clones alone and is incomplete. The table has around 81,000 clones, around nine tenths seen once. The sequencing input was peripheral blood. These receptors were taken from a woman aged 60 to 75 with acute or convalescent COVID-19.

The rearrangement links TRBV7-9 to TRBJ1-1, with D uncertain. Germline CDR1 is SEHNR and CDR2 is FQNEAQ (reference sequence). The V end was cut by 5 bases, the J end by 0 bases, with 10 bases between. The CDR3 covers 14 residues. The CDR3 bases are TGTGCCAGCAGCCCACGGGTTATGAACACTGAAGCTTTCTTT. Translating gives CASSPRVMNTEAFF.

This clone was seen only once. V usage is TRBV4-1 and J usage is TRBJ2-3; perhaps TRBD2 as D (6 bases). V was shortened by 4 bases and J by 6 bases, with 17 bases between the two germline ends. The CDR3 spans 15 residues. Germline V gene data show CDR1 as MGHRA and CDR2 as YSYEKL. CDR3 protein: CASSRMGLRLDTQYF. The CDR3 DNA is TGCGCCAGCAGCCGGATGGGACTTCGTCTGGATACGCAGTATTTT.

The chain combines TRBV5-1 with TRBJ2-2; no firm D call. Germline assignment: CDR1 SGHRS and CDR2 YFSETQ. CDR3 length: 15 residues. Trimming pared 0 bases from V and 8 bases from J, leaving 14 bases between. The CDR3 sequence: CASSLGADGGGELFF. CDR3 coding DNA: TGCGCCAGCAGCTTGGGAGCTGACGGCGGAGGGGAGCTGTTTTTT.

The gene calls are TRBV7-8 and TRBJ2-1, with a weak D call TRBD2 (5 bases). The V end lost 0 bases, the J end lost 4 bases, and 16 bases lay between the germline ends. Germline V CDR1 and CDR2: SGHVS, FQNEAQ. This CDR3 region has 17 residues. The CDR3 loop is CASSLAPSRVGYNEQFF. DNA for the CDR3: TGTGCCAGCAGCTTAGCGCCTAGCCGGGTCGGATACAATGAGCAGTTCTTC.

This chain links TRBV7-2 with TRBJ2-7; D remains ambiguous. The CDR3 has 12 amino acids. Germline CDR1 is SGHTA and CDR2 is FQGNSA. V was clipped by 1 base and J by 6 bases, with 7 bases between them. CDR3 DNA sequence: TGTGCCAGCAGCTTAGACTGGGCCGAGCAGTACTTC. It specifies CASSLDWAEQYF. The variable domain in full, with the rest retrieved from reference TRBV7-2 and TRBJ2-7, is GAGVSQSPSNKVTEKGKDVELRCDPISGHTALYWYRQSLGQGLEFLIYFQGNSAPDKSGLPSDRFSAERTGGSVSTLTIQRTQQEDSAVYLCASSLDWAEQYFGPGTRLTVT.

The CDR3 sequence: CAWSGEAYEQYF. DNA for the CDR3: TGTGCCTGGAGCGGCGAGGCCTACGAGCAGTACTTC. This chain connects TRBV30 to TRBJ2-7, with D unresolved. V was shortened by 3 bases and J by 2 bases, with 8 bases between the two germline ends. The CDR3 extends over 12 amino acids. Per germline, CDR1 GTSNPN and CDR2 SVGIG (reference sequence).

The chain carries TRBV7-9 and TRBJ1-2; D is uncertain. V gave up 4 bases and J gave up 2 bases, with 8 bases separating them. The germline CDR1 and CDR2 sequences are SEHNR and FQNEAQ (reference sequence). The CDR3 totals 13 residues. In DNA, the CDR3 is TGTGCCAGCAGCTCGACACTCAACTATGGCTACACCTTC. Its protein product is CASSSTLNYGYTF.

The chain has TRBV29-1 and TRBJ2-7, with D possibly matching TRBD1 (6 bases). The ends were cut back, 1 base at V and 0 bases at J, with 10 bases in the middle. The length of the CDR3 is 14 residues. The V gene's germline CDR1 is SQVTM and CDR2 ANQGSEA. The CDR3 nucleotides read TGCAGCGTTGAAGGGACAGCGAGCTCCTACGAGCAGTACTTC. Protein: CSVEGTASSYEQYF.

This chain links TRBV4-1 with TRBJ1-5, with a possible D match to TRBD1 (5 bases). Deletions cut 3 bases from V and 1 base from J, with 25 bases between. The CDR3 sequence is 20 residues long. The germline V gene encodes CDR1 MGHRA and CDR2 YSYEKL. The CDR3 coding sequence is TGCGCCAGCAGCCATGATGGCAAGGGCACGCAGGGAGGGAGCAATCAGCCCCAGCATTTT. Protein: CASSHDGKGTQGGSNQPQHF.

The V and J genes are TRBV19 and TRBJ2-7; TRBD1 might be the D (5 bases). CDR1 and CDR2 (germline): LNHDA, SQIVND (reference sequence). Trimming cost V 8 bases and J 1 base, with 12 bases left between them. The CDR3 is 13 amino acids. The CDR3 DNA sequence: TGTGCCAGTTCAGGGCAACCTTCCTACGAGCAGTACTTC. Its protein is CASSGQPSYEQYF.

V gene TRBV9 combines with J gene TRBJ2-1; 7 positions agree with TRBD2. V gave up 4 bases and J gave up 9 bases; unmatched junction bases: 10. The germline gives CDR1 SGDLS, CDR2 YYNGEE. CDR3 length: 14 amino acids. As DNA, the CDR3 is TGTGCCAGCAGCAAACAAACTAGCGACAGTGAGCAGTTCTTC. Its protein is CASSKQTSDSEQFF.

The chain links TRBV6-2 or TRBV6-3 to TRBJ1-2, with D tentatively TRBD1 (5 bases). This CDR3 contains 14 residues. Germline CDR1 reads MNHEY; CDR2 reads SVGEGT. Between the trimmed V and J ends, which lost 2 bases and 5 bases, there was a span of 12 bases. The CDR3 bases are TGTGCCAGCAGTTACGAACAGGATGATTATGGCTACACCTTC. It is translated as CASSYEQDDYGYTF.

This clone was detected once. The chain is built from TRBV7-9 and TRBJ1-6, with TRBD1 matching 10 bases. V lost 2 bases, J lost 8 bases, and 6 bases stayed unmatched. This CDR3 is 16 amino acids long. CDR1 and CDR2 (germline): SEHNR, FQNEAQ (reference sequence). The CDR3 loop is CASSLFPGQGYSPLHF. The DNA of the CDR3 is TGTGCCAGCAGCTTATTTCCGGGACAGGGGTATTCACCCCTCCACTTT.

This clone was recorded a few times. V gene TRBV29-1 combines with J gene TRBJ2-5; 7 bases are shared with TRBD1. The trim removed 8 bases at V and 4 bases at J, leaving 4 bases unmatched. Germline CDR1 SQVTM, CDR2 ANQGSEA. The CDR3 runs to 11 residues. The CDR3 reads CSSEGAETQYF. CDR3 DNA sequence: TGCAGCTCAGAGGGGGCAGAGACCCAGTACTTC.

The CDR3, as DNA: TGTGCCAGCAGCTTAGATATTGTGAGTAATGAGCAGTTCTTC. It yields the protein CASSLDIVSNEQFF. The rearrangement joins TRBV11-2 to TRBJ2-1; no definite D call. This CDR3 region has 14 residues. Trimming took 0 bases from V and 7 from J, leaving 10 bases between them. Germline CDR1 reads SGHAT; CDR2 reads FQNNGV.

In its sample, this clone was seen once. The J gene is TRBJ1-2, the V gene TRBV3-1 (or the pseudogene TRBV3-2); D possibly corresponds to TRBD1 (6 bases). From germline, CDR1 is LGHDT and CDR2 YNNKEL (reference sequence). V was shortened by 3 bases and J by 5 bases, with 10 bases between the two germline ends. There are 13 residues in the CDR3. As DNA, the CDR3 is TGTGCCAGCAGCCAGATAGGGGGATATGGCTACACCTTC. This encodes CASSQIGGYGYTF.

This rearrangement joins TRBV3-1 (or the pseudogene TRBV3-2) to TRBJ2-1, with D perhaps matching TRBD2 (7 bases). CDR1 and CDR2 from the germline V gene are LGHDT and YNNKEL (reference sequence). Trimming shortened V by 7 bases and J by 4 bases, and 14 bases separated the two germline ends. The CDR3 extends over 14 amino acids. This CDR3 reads CASNLGGEYNEQFF. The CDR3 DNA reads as TGTGCCAGCAACTTAGGGGGGGAATACAATGAGCAGTTCTTC.

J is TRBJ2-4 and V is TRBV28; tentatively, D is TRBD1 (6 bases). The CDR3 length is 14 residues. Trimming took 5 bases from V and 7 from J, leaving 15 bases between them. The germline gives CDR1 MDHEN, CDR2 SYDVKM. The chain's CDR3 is CASSPPDSQNIQYF. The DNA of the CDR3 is TGTGCCAGCAGTCCACCGGACAGCCAGAACATTCAGTACTTC.

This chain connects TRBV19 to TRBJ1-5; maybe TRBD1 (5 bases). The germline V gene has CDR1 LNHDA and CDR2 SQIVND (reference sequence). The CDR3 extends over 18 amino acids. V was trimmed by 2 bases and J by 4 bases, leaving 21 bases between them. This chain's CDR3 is CASSIIGSLQELNQPQHF. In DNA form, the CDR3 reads TGTGCCAGTAGTATAATCGGCAGTCTACAGGAGCTAAATCAGCCCCAGCATTTT.

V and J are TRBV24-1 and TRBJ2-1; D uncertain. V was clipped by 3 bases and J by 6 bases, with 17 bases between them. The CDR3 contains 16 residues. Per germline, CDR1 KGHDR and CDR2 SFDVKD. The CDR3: CATSDPRLDKRNEQFF. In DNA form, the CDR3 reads TGTGCCACCAGTGATCCTCGACTCGATAAACGCAATGAGCAGTTCTTC.

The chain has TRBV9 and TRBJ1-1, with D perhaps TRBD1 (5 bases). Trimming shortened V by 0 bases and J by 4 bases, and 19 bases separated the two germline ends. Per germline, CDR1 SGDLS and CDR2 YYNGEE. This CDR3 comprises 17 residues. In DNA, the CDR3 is TGTGCCAGCAGCGTAGGTCCCGTTGGGGGGTCCCTCACTGAAGCTTTCTTT. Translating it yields CASSVGPVGGSLTEAFF. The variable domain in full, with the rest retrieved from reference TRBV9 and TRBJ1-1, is DSGVTQTPKHLITATGQRVTLRCSPRSGDLSVYWYQQSLDQGLQFLIQYYNGEERAKGNILERFSAQQFPDLHSELNLSSLELGDSALYFCASSVGPVGGSLTEAFFGQGTRLTVV.

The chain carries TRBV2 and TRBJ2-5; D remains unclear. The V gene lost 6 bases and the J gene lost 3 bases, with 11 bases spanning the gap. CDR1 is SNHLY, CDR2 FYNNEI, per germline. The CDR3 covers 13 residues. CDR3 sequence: CASRLEREETQYF. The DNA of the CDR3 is TGTGCCAGCAGGCTGGAGCGAGAAGAGACCCAGTACTTC.

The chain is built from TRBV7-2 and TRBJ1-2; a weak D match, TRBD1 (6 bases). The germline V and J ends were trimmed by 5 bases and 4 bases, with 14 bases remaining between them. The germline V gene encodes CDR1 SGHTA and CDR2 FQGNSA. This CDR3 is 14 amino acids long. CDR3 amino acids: CASSNSQGSYGYTF. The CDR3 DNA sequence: TGTGCCAGCAGCAACTCACAGGGTTCCTATGGCTACACCTTC.

DNA of the CDR3: TGTGCCAGCACCACCGGACAGGGAAGGACTGAAGCTTTCTTT. Encoded protein: CASTTGQGRTEAFF. J is TRBJ1-1 and V is TRBV6-5; 8 bases match TRBD1. Looked up from germline, CDR1 is MNHEY and CDR2 is SVGAGI. V gave up 7 bases and J gave up 5 bases; unmatched junction bases: 9. There are 14 residues in the CDR3.

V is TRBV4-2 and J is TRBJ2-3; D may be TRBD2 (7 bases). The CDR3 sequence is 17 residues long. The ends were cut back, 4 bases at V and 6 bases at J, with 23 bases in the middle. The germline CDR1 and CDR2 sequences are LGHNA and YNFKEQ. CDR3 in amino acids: CASSPGIGGGREDTQYF. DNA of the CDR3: TGTGCCAGCAGCCCTGGAATTGGGGGGGGCCGGGAGGATACGCAGTATTTT.

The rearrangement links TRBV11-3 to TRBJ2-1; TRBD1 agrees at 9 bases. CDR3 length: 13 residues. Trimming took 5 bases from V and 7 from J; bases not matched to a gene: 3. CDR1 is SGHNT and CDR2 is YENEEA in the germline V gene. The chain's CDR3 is CASSGQGLNEQFF. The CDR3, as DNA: TGTGCCAGCAGCGGACAGGGGTTGAATGAGCAGTTCTTC.